This T cell receptor beta chain is drawn from a study of multiple sclerosis patients with progressive multifocal leukoencephalopathy. Study-wide results and caveats: Less diverse TRB repertoires were suggested in most PML patients.

Libraries were prepared by immunoSEQ multiplex PCR; TCRdb keeps only in-frame clonotypes and omits some of them. The profile covers tens of thousands of clones, with 90% appearing a single time and 1.3% taken by the ten largest. Deletions cut 7 bases from V and 5 bases from J, with 11 bases between. The CDR3 runs 12 residues. Per the germline V gene, CDR1 is ENHRY and CDR2 is SYGVKD. Time point indicated: less than 15 months of natalizumab therapy. In this sample, this clone turned up a few times. Its cognate antigen is unknown. V gene TRBV10-3 combines with J gene TRBJ1-1; D is uncertain. The sequences come from PBMCs, collected from a patient treated with natalizumab. This TCR derives from a human donor with multiple sclerosis. CDR3 region: CAINGPGTEAFF. The CDR3 nucleotides are TGTGCCATCAACGGACCAGGTACTGAAGCTTTCTTT.